The 22 T cell receptor beta chains reported below all come from one sample, sequenced in a study of shared clonotypes between healthy human individuals. The naive CD8 subset, CD45RO-negative cells positively selected for CCR7, excluded terminally differentiated effector memory CD45RA+ cells. Generated by immunoSEQ multiplex PCR, the TCRdb table keeps only in-frame clones and is missing some. The table lists about 700,000 clones, just over 90% of them singletons. Sequencing was done on a sample of naive CD8+ T cells sorted from blood. The receptors originated from a man aged 30 to 45 in good health.

This clone was recorded once. The rearrangement links TRBV7-3 to TRBJ2-2; 12 bases fit TRBD2. Germline V gene data show CDR1 as SGHTA and CDR2 as FQGTGA. The CDR3 spans 15 residues. The ends lost 8 bases at V and 6 bases at J; junction bases unmatched: 7. DNA of the CDR3: TGTGCCAGCTCCGTGGCTAGCGGGAGGGCCGGGGAGCTGTTTTTT. Protein sequence: CASSVASGRAGELFF.

V usage is TRBV9 and J usage is TRBJ2-1; D gene uncertain. Germline CDR1 is SGDLS and CDR2 is YYNGEE. V was clipped by 5 bases and J by 8 bases, with 23 bases between them. The CDR3 extends over 16 amino acids. The CDR3 DNA sequence: TGTGCCAGCAGTCTGACCGGCACGGTAAGGTTACATGAGCAGTTCTTC. This codes for CASSLTGTVRLHEQFF.

V usage is TRBV10-3 and J usage is TRBJ2-3; 7 bases fit TRBD1. Germline V CDR1 and CDR2: ENHRY, SYGVKD. J lost 3 bases, V lost 3 bases, and 3 bases had no gene match. The CDR3 contains 14 residues. This CDR3 is CAISEGGPTDTQYF. The CDR3 DNA reads as TGTGCCATCAGTGAAGGGGGCCCTACAGATACGCAGTATTTT.

The rearrangement joins TRBV11-2 to TRBJ2-5; TRBD2 matches at 10 bases. J was trimmed by 5 bases and V by 5 bases; bases with no gene match: 11. Germline values: CDR1 SGHAT, CDR2 FQNNGV. CDR3 length: 16 residues. The CDR3 sequence: CASSRDGLAGAETQYF. Written as DNA, the CDR3 is TGTGCCAGCAGCCGCGATGGGCTAGCGGGAGCTGAGACCCAGTACTTC.

The rearrangement uses TRBV7-9 and TRBJ2-7, with TRBD1 matching over 7 bases. Germline lookup yields CDR1 SEHNR and CDR2 FQNEAQ (reference sequence). The CDR3 is 15 amino acids. The ends lost 3 bases at V and 5 bases at J; junction bases unmatched: 10. CDR3 amino acids: CASSFVTGALHEQYF. CDR3 coding DNA: TGTGCCAGCAGCTTCGTAACAGGGGCTCTCCACGAGCAGTACTTC.

The chain joins TRBV5-1 to TRBJ2-1, with D possibly matching TRBD2 (6 bases). Germline CDR1 SGHRS, CDR2 YFSETQ. The CDR3 sequence is 15 residues long. V was pared by 3 bases and J by 3 bases, with 13 bases between. The CDR3 bases are TGCGCCAGCAGCTGGGCCGGGCGGGACTACAATGAGCAGTTCTTC. It yields the protein CASSWAGRDYNEQFF. Full variable domain (rest looked up from reference TRBV5-1 and TRBJ2-1): KAGVTQTPRYLIKTRGQQVTLSCSPISGHRSVSWYQQTPGQGLQFLFEYFSETQRNKGNFPGRFSGRQFSNSRSEMNVSTLELGDSALYLCASSWAGRDYNEQFFGPGTRLTVL.

The CDR3 bases are TGCGCCAGCGCCAACTCCCCGGGTGAGCAGTTCTTC. It codes for CASANSPGEQFF. J is TRBJ2-1 and V is TRBV10-2; D ambiguous. Trimming shortened V by 8 bases and J by 9 bases, and 14 bases separated the two germline ends. This CDR3 contains 12 residues. Germline V gives CDR1 WSHSY, CDR2 SAAADI.

The rearrangement joins TRBV11-2 to TRBJ1-2; TRBD1 matches 12 bases. Germline-derived CDR1 and CDR2 are SGHAT and FQNNGV. CDR3 length equals 18 residues. J gave up 3 bases and V 3 bases, and 11 bases lay outside the gene matches. The CDR3 sequence is CASSFAGTGGREDYGYTF. The CDR3 nucleotides are TGTGCCAGCAGCTTCGCCGGGACAGGGGGCAGGGAGGACTATGGCTACACCTTC.

V is TRBV28 and J is TRBJ2-1, with 7 bases that match TRBD2. The V segment lost 10 bases and the J segment 4 bases; nucleotides outside the gene matches: 7. CDR1 and CDR2 (germline): MDHEN, SYDVKM. This CDR3 comprises 13 residues. The CDR3 region has the DNA TGTGCCACCTGGCCTAGCGGTTACAATGAGCAGTTCTTC. Protein sequence: CATWPSGYNEQFF. Looking up the rest from reference TRBV28 and TRBJ2-1 gives the full variable domain: DVKVTQSSRYLVKRTGEKVFLECVQDMDHENMFWYRQDPGLGLRLIYFSYDVKMKEKGDIPEGYSVSREKKERFSLILESASTNQTSMYLCATWPSGYNEQFFGPGTRLTVL.

The chain employs TRBV27 and TRBJ2-1; D perhaps matches TRBD2 (6 bases). The V and J ends lost 0 bases and 2 bases respectively, with 11 bases between them. The CDR3 extends over 16 amino acids. Germline lookup yields CDR1 MNHEY and CDR2 SMNVEV (reference sequence). This chain's CDR3 is CASSLSIAGTYNEQFF. The CDR3 DNA reads as TGTGCCAGCAGTTTATCGATTGCGGGAACCTACAATGAGCAGTTCTTC.

The gene calls are TRBV9 and TRBJ2-2, with D perhaps matching TRBD2 (5 bases). Trimming removed 1 base from V and 3 bases from J, with 16 bases in between. The CDR3 spans 17 residues. Germline CDR1 is SGDLS and CDR2 is YYNGEE. The CDR3 loop is CASSVTEVGDYTGELFF. The CDR3 nucleotides read TGTGCCAGCAGCGTAACTGAGGTGGGAGACTACACCGGGGAGCTGTTTTTT.

The chain employs TRBV6-6 and TRBJ2-2; tentatively, D is TRBD1 (5 bases). Trimming took 6 bases from V and 3 from J, leaving 11 bases between them. Germline V CDR1 and CDR2: MNHNY, SVGAGI (reference sequence). The CDR3 is 14 amino acids. CDR3 loop: CASSPGPDTGELFF. DNA for the CDR3: TGTGCCAGCAGCCCAGGGCCGGACACCGGGGAGCTGTTTTTT.

The V and J genes are TRBV2 and TRBJ2-1; 9 nucleotides match TRBD2. Germline trimming cut 8 bases from V and 5 bases from J; bases unmatched to any gene: 10. This CDR3 region has 15 residues. CDR1 and CDR2 from the germline V gene are SNHLY and FYNNEI. For the CDR3, the DNA is TGTGCCAGCGGACCCCGAAAGCGGGAGGACAATGAGCAGTTCTTC. Amino acids: CASGPRKREDNEQFF.

This clone was seen a single time. The CDR3 reads CASSGGRDNSYEQYF. Here the CDR3 DNA reads TGTGCCAGCAGCGGGGGGCGGGACAACTCCTACGAGCAGTACTTC. The chain is built from TRBV5-4 and TRBJ2-7; D might be TRBD1 or TRBD2, each matching 6 bases. The V gene's germline CDR1 is SGHNT and CDR2 YYREEE (reference sequence). The CDR3 loop spans 15 amino acids. V gave up 4 bases and J gave up 0 bases, with 14 bases separating them.

The genes are TRBV14 and TRBJ1-2; D possibly corresponds to TRBD1 (5 bases). Germline V lookup: CDR1 SGHDN, CDR2 FVKESK. This CDR3 comprises 14 residues. V lost 1 base to trimming and J lost 4 bases, with 10 bases between them. CDR3 in amino acids: CASSQVAGLYGYTF. The CDR3 region has the DNA TGTGCCAGCAGCCAAGTGGCGGGGCTCTATGGCTACACCTTC.

This clone was observed a few times. The gene calls are TRBV29-1 and TRBJ1-2; D remains unclear. V lost 3 bases, J lost 7 bases, and 3 bases lay in between. In germline, CDR1 is SQVTM, CDR2 ANQGSEA. CDR3 length: 9 residues. This CDR3 is CSVEAGYTF. CDR3 nucleotides: TGCAGCGTTGAGGCTGGCTACACCTTC.

The chain uses TRBV19 and TRBJ1-1; 12 bases line up with TRBD1. Germline CDR1 and CDR2: LNHDA and SQIVND (reference sequence). Trimming took 0 bases from V and 5 from J; bases not matched to a gene: 4. This CDR3 is 16 amino acids long. The CDR3 DNA is TGTGCCAGTAGTATAGACGGGACAGGGGGCTGGACTGAAGCTTTCTTT. This gives the protein CASSIDGTGGWTEAFF. Complete variable domain (other parts from reference TRBV19 and TRBJ1-1): DGGITQSPKYLFRKEGQNVTLSCEQNLNHDAMYWYRQDPGQGLRLIYYSQIVNDFQKGDIAEGYSVSREKKESFPLTVTSAQKNPTAFYLCASSIDGTGGWTEAFFGQGTRLTVV.

The chain recombines TRBV7-6 with TRBJ2-3; 14 bases fit TRBD2. There are 18 residues in the CDR3. Germline-derived CDR1 and CDR2 are SGHVS and FNYEAQ. V was pared by 3 bases and J by 3 bases, with 8 bases of the junction left unmatched. CDR3: CASSLLAGTSGRTDTQYF. In DNA, the CDR3 is TGTGCCAGCAGCTTGTTGGCTGGGACTAGCGGGAGAACAGATACGCAGTATTTT.

This chain links TRBV2 with TRBJ1-4, with D uncertain. CDR3 size: 15 residues. Between the trimmed V and J ends, which lost 2 bases and 5 bases, there was a span of 12 bases. Germline CDR1 reads SNHLY; CDR2 reads FYNNEI. Here the CDR3 DNA reads TGTGCCAGCAGTGAAAGGGCCAGCACGAATGAAAAACTGTTTTTT. Its translation is CASSERASTNEKLFF. Drawing the rest from reference TRBV2 and TRBJ1-4, the complete variable domain is EPEVTQTPSHQVTQMGQEVILRCVPISNHLYFYWYRQILGQKVEFLVSFYNNEISEKSEIFDDQFSVERPDGSNFTLKIRSTKLEDSAMYFCASSERASTNEKLFFGSGTQLSVL.

About this clone: Other DNA sequences in the same sample also yield this CDR3. The rearrangement links TRBV7-9 to TRBJ2-1, with no clear D. CDR3 length: 15 residues. From germline, CDR1 is SEHNR and CDR2 FQNEAQ (reference sequence). Trimming removed 6 bases at V and 7 bases at J, with 19 bases between. This CDR3 is CASSLSGMLENEQFF. CDR3 DNA sequence: TGTGCCAGCAGTTTGAGTGGGATGTTAGAAAATGAGCAGTTCTTC.

The rearrangement links TRBV7-2 to TRBJ2-1; D is unclear. This CDR3 has 12 residues. V was shortened by 2 bases and J by 9 bases, with 8 bases between the two germline ends. Germline loops: CDR1 SGHTA, CDR2 FQGNSA. The CDR3: CASSLWLGEQFF. The CDR3 DNA sequence: TGTGCCAGCAGCTTATGGTTGGGTGAGCAGTTCTTC.

The chain links TRBV27 to TRBJ2-5; tentatively, D is TRBD2 (5 bases). There are 15 residues in the CDR3. The germline V and J ends were trimmed by 4 bases and 5 bases, with 17 bases remaining between them. Germline loops: CDR1 MNHEY, CDR2 SMNVEV (reference sequence). The CDR3 region is CASSSLTSPSETQYF. For the CDR3, the DNA is TGTGCCAGCAGTTCCCTTACTAGTCCAAGCGAGACCCAGTACTTC.